This T cell receptor beta chain was profiled in a study of blood T cell repertoires in COVID-19. Study context: The origin of the acute and convalescent COVID-19 samples was the United States, Italy and Spain. T cells, B-cell-depleted T cells, or PBMCs supplied cDNA or gDNA.

In the original analysis: Scientists estimated how many nucleated cells there were by amplifying reference gene primers. Data came from immunoSEQ multiplex PCR; TCRdb stores just in-frame clones and leaves some out. V and J calls and clone size are as listed in that table; D and trimming were resolved from the DNA. The sample comprises about 130,000 clones, more than 80% of which are singletons, and roughly 4% rests with the top ten. This CDR3 spans 15 amino acids. V trimming: 10 bases; J trimming: 3 bases; junction bases outside the gene matches: 11. Germline CDR1 LNHDA, CDR2 SQIVND (reference sequence).

Source material: peripheral blood. This TCR derives from a human donor in a cohort sampled during active COVID-19. The V call is TRBV19, the J call TRBJ2-2; TRBD2 matches 7 bases. The DNA of the CDR3 is TGTGCCACCTCAGAAGCGGGATCCGACACCGGGGAGCTGTTTTTT. Translating it yields CATSEAGSDTGELFF.